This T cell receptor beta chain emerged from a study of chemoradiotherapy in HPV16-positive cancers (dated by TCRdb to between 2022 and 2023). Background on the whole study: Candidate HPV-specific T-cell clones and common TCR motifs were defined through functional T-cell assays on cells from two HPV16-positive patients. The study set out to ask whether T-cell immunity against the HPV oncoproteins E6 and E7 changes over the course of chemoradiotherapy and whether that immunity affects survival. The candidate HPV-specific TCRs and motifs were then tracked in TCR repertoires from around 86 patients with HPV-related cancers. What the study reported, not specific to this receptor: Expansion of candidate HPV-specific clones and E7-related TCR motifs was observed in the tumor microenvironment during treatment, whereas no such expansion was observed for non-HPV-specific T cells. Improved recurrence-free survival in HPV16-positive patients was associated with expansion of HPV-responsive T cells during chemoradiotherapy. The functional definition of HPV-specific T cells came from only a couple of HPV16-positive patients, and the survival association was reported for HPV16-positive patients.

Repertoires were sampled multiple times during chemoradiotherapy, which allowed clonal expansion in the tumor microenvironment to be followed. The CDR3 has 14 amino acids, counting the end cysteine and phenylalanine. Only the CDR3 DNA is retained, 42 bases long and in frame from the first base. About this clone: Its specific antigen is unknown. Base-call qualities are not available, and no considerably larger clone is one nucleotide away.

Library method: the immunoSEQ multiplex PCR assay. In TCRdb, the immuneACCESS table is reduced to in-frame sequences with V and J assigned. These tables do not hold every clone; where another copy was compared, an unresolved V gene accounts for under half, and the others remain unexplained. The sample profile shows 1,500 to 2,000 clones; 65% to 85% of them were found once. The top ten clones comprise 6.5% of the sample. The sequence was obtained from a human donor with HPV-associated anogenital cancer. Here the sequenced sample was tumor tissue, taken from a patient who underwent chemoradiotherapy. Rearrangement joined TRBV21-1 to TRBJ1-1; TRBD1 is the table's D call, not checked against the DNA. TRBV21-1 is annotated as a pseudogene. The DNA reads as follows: TGTGCCAGCAGCAAGTCTCCAGGGGGAACTGAAGCTTTCTTT. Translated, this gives CASSKSPGGTEAFF.